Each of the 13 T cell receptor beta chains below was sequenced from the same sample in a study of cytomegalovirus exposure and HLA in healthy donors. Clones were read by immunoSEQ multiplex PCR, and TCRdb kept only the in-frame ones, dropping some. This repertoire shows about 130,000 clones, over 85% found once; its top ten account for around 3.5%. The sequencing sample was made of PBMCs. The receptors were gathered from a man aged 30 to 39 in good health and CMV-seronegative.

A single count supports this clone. The CDR3 bases are TGTGCCAGTAGTCAGTTGATGGGGGGAGTCGGGCAGCCCCAGCATTTT. This codes for CASSQLMGGVGQPQHF. The chain recombines TRBV19 with TRBJ1-5, with D maybe TRBD1 (5 bases). V was pared by 5 bases and J by 7 bases, with 21 bases between. The CDR3 spans 16 residues. CDR1 and CDR2 (germline): LNHDA, SQIVND (reference sequence).

In DNA, the CDR3 is TGTGCCATCAGTGATGGGGGGGACACCGGGGAGCTGTTTTTT. This codes for CAISDGGDTGELFF. V and J are TRBV10-3 and TRBJ2-2; 7 bases align to TRBD2. CDR3 size: 14 residues. Per the germline V gene, CDR1 is ENHRY and CDR2 is SYGVKD. V lost 3 bases, J lost 3 bases, and 1 base stayed unmatched.

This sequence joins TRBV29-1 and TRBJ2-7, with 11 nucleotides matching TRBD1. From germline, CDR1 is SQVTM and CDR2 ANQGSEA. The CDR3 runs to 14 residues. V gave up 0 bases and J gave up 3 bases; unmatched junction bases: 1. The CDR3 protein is CSVEDGTGGYEQYF. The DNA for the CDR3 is TGCAGCGTTGAAGACGGGACAGGGGGCTACGAGCAGTACTTC.

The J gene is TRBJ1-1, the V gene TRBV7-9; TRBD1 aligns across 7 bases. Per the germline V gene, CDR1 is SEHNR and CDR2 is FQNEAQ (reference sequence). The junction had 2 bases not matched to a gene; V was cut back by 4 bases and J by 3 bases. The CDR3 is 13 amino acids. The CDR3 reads CASSSQGDTEAFF. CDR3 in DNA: TGTGCCAGCAGCTCCCAGGGGGACACTGAAGCTTTCTTT. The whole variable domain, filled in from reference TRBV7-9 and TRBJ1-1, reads DTGVSQNPRHKITKRGQNVTFRCDPISEHNRLYWYRQTLGQGPEFLTYFQNEAQLEKSRLLSDRFSAERPKGSFSTLEIQRTEQGDSAMYLCASSSQGDTEAFFGQGTRLTVV.

This chain's CDR3 is CASRRGQRYSPLHF. CDR3 DNA: TGTGCCAGCAGGAGGGGACAGCGTTACTCACCCCTCCACTTT. The chain carries TRBV6-6 and TRBJ1-6, with 7 bases identical to TRBD1. Germline lookup yields CDR1 MNHNY and CDR2 SVGAGI (reference sequence). Losses at the gene ends were 6 bases for V and 10 bases for J; bases not matched to a gene: 9. The CDR3 length is 14 residues.

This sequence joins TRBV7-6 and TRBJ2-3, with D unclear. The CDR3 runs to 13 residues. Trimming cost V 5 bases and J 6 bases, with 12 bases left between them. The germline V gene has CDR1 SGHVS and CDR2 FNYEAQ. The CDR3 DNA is TGTGCCAGCAGCCCCCACCTCGAGGATACGCAGTATTTT. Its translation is CASSPHLEDTQYF.

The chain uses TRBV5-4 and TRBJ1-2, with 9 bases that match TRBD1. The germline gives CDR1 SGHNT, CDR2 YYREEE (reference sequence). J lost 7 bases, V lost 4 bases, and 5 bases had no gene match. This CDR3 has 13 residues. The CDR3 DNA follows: TGTGCCAGCAGCCCACAGGGGGCGCGTGGCTACACCTTC. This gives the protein CASSPQGARGYTF.

The CDR3 region is CASSEGQGPLPLHF. In nucleotides, the CDR3 is TGCGCCAGCAGCGAAGGACAGGGACCTCTACCCCTCCACTTT. The chain uses TRBV5-1 and TRBJ1-6; 8 nucleotides agree with TRBD1. The V segment lost 4 bases and the J segment 12 bases; nucleotides outside the gene matches: 9. The germline V gene encodes CDR1 SGHRS and CDR2 YFSETQ. This CDR3 is 14 amino acids long.

This CDR3 is CACRYSSYNEQFF. The CDR3 nucleotides read TGTGCCTGTCGGTATTCCTCCTACAATGAGCAGTTCTTC. This sequence joins TRBV7-9 and TRBJ2-1; D gene ambiguous. The CDR3 totals 13 residues. Germline-derived CDR1 and CDR2 are SEHNR and FQNEAQ (reference sequence). V lost 11 bases, J lost 0 bases, and 11 bases lay in between.

Here the CDR3 reads CASSYHRETEAFF. The DNA for the CDR3 is TGTGCCAGCAGTTACCATCGAGAGACTGAAGCTTTCTTT. The rearrangement uses TRBV6-5 and TRBJ1-1; no reliable D call. The germline V gene has CDR1 MNHEY and CDR2 SVGAGI. The CDR3 has 13 residues. V was cut by 2 bases and J by 5 bases, with 9 bases left in between.

This chain's CDR3 is CASSGGGIMNQPQHF. The CDR3 DNA sequence: TGTGCCAGCAGTGGGGGGGGGATTATGAATCAGCCCCAGCATTTT. This chain links TRBV2 with TRBJ1-5; the D gene is possibly TRBD1 (5 bases). This CDR3 is built from 15 residues. Germline V gene data show CDR1 as SNHLY and CDR2 as FYNNEI. V lost 4 bases and J lost 4, with 14 bases in between.

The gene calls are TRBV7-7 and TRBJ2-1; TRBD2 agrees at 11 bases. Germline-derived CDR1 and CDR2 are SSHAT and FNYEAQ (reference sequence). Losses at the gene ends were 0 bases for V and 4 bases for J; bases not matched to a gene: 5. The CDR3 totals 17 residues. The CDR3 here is CASSLASSGGIYNEQFF. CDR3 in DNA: TGTGCCAGCAGCTTAGCGTCTAGCGGGGGGATATACAATGAGCAGTTCTTC.

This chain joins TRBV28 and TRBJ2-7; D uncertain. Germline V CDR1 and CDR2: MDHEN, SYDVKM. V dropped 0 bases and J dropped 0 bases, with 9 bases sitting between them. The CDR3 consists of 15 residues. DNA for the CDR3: TGTGCCAGCAGTTTATGGCGGCTGCACTCCTACGAGCAGTACTTC. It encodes CASSLWRLHSYEQYF.